The 30 T cell receptor beta chains below were found in one sample sequenced in a study of blood T cells in healthy people across ages. For the second PCR, which ran for about 7 to 12 cycles, a sample-barcoded 5' primer and a J-beta primer mix were used. One entry per CDR3 protein, called by TCRdb with MiXCR from the 5' RACE reads. The sample has 1.5 million to 1.9 million distinct CDR3 sequences; 35% to 45% are singletons. The sequencing input was blood. The receptors here all came from a woman under 30 in good health.

The V call is TRBV20-1, the J call TRBJ2-1, with no clear D. Trimming took 0 bases from V and 1 from J, leaving 13 bases between them. This CDR3 has 16 amino acids. Germline CDR1 is DFQATT and CDR2 is SNEGSKA (reference sequence). The DNA of the CDR3 is TGCAGTGCTAGAGATACGGTCAAGTATTCCTACAATGAGCAGTTCTTC. It translates to CSARDTVKYSYNEQFF.

The V gene is TRBV20-1, the J gene TRBJ1-2, with D possibly TRBD1 on 5 matching bases. In germline, CDR1 is DFQATT, CDR2 SNEGSKA (reference sequence). V was trimmed by 5 bases and J by 5 bases, leaving 18 bases between them. The CDR3 totals 14 residues. The CDR3 spells CSALLGTGGYGYTF. DNA of the CDR3: TGCAGTGCTCTTCTGGGGACCGGGGGGTATGGCTACACCTTC.

This clonotype has only a few counts. The V and J genes are TRBV3-1 and TRBJ2-5, with TRBD1 identical over 8 bases. J lost 11 bases, V lost 1 base, and 15 bases had no gene match. The CDR3 contains 16 residues. CDR1 is LGHDT, CDR2 YNNKEL, per germline (reference sequence). DNA for the CDR3: TGTGCCAGCAGCCAAGCCGGACAGGGCGCGTACAATGAGCAGTACTTC. This codes for CASSQAGQGAYNEQYF.

A single count supports this clonotype. The chain employs TRBV3-1 and TRBJ1-6, with 9 nucleotides matching TRBD1. V shed 7 bases, J shed 18 bases, and the junction held 34 bases outside the gene matches. The CDR3 is made up of 20 amino acids. CDR1 and CDR2 from the germline V gene are LGHDT and YNNKEL (reference sequence). The CDR3: CASIKTGTGIESPYNSSPHF. CDR3 coding DNA: TGTGCCAGCATCAAAACCGGGACAGGGATTGAGTCCCCTTATAATTCATCCCCCCACTTT.

V gene TRBV6-1 combines with J gene TRBJ2-1, with 9 bases matching TRBD2. V was pared by 4 bases and J by 2 bases, with 3 bases of the junction left unmatched. The CDR3 has 15 residues. Germline CDR1 reads MNHNS; CDR2 reads SASEGT. The CDR3 spells CASSASGVPYNEQFF. CDR3 nucleotides: TGTGCCAGCAGTGCTAGCGGGGTTCCCTACAATGAGCAGTTCTTC.

The rearrangement joins TRBV28 to TRBJ1-2, with D possibly TRBD1 on 5 matching bases. This CDR3 comprises 16 residues. The germline V gene encodes CDR1 MDHEN and CDR2 SYDVKM. V lost 4 bases, J lost 0 bases, and 15 bases lay in between. The CDR3 loop is CASSWIRGEANYGYTF. In nucleotides, the CDR3 is TGTGCCAGCAGTTGGATTAGGGGCGAGGCTAACTATGGCTACACCTTC.

The chain combines TRBV29-1 with TRBJ2-1, with 13 nucleotides matching TRBD2. The J call may be mistaken, given a closer DNA end match to TRBJ2-7. The CDR3 length is 18 residues. Germline V gene lookup returns CDR1 SQVTM and CDR2 ANQGSEA. CDR3 in DNA: TGCAGCGTTCTGGGGACTAGCGGGGATTACAGCTCCTACAATGAGCAGTACTTC. Protein: CSVLGTSGDYSSYNEQYF.

In this sample, this clonotype turned up a few times. This chain joins TRBV12-3 or TRBV12-4 and TRBJ1-6; a weak D match, TRBD1 (5 bases). This CDR3 has 18 amino acids. The V gene lost 3 bases and the J gene lost 1 base, with 16 bases spanning the gap. The CDR3 DNA reads TGTGCCAGCAGTTTTTCCTCCCTGGCAGGGTCCTATAATTCACCCCTCCACTTT. It yields the protein CASSFSSLAGSYNSPLHF.

This clonotype has only a few counts. The genes are TRBV12-3 or TRBV12-4 and TRBJ1-6; TRBD1 might be the D (6 bases). Trimming took 5 bases from V and 5 from J, leaving 10 bases between them. The CDR3 loop spans 14 amino acids. CDR3: CASSGTINNSPLHF. CDR3 nucleotide sequence: TGTGCCAGCAGTGGGACAATTAATAATTCACCCCTCCACTTT.

This chain links TRBV4-1 with TRBJ2-4, with D unresolved. Germline V gene lookup returns CDR1 MGHRA and CDR2 YSYEKL. The V and J ends lost 0 bases and 0 bases respectively, with 12 bases between them. This CDR3 is built from 17 residues. The CDR3 DNA sequence: TGCGCCAGCAGCCAAGAGGTAGCCTCTGTAGCCAAAAACATTCAGTACTTC. Encoded protein: CASSQEVASVAKNIQYF.

J is TRBJ1-5 and V is TRBV20-1; 9 bases align to TRBD1. The CDR3 has 16 residues. Germline CDR1 is DFQATT and CDR2 is SNEGSKA (reference sequence). J lost 2 bases, V lost 3 bases, and 8 bases had no gene match. The CDR3 DNA is TGCAGTGCTAGCCCTTCGACAGGGGGACGCAATCAGCCCCAGCATTTT. Its protein product is CSASPSTGGRNQPQHF.

The chain carries TRBV30 and TRBJ1-4; 8 bases are a match to TRBD1. This CDR3 is built from 12 residues. The V gene end was trimmed by 4 bases and the J gene end by 10 bases; junction bases not matched to a gene: 5. Germline lookup yields CDR1 GTSNPN and CDR2 SVGIG (reference sequence). CDR3 bases: TGTGCCTGGACTCCGACAGGGGCAAAACTGTTTTTT. It codes for CAWTPTGAKLFF.

This clonotype came up a few times. This chain connects TRBV30 to TRBJ1-2; D not resolved. The CDR3 is 13 residues long. Between the trimmed V and J ends, which lost 8 bases and 5 bases, there was a span of 18 bases. Germline V gene data show CDR1 as GTSNPN and CDR2 as SVGIG (reference sequence). The CDR3 protein is CAAFRGSGYGYTF. The CDR3 nucleotides read TGTGCCGCCTTTCGAGGGTCCGGGTATGGCTACACCTTC.

This clonotype was seen a handful of times. The rearrangement joins TRBV20-1 to TRBJ2-5; 9 bases are shared with TRBD2. The J call could be wrong; TRBJ2-7 is a better fit for the DNA end. The CDR3 runs 16 residues. Germline CDR1 DFQATT, CDR2 SNEGSKA (reference sequence). CDR3 in DNA: TGCAGTGCTAGAGACGCCAGTAGCGGGAGAGCTTTCGAGCAGTACTTC. Encoded protein: CSARDASSGRAFEQYF.

V usage is TRBV9 and J usage is TRBJ1-2; TRBD1 is a possible D gene (5 bases). There are 13 residues in the CDR3. V dropped 4 bases and J dropped 9 bases, with 16 bases sitting between them. The germline gives CDR1 SGDLS, CDR2 YYNGEE. CDR3 amino acids: CASSSGRQASYTF. In DNA, the CDR3 is TGTGCCAGCAGCTCGGGGCGGCAGGCTAGCTACACCTTC.

The chain is built from TRBV12-3 or TRBV12-4 and TRBJ1-4, with D possibly matching TRBD1 (6 bases). Trimming took 7 bases from V and 5 from J, leaving 14 bases between them. The CDR3 sequence is 14 residues long. Written as DNA, the CDR3 is TGTGCCAGCACCGCGGCACAGGGAAATGAAAAACTGTTTTTT. Translated: CASTAAQGNEKLFF.

This clonotype appeared a few times. This chain joins TRBV20-1 and TRBJ2-1; 7 bases are shared with TRBD1. The CDR3 length is 15 residues. Germline V lookup: CDR1 DFQATT, CDR2 SNEGSKA (reference sequence). The V segment lost 6 bases and the J segment 7 bases; nucleotides outside the gene matches: 15. CDR3 DNA: TGCAGTGCCCCTGAAGGAAGACAGGGTTCGAATGAGCAGTTCTTC. Its translation: CSAPEGRQGSNEQFF.

This clonotype has more than one count but fewer than ten. This sequence joins TRBV2 and TRBJ1-1, with D possibly matching TRBD1 (5 bases). Looked up from germline, CDR1 is SNHLY and CDR2 is FYNNEI. The V end was cut by 6 bases, the J end by 5 bases, with 13 bases between. The CDR3 runs 13 residues. The CDR3 DNA follows: TGTGCCAGCAGGGGCCTGGGGCAGACTGAAGCTTTCTTT. Translated, it gives CASRGLGQTEAFF.

This clonotype occurred a few times. CDR3 bases: TGTGCCAGCAGTAAAGGACAGCTCTCCTACGAGCAGTACTTC. Protein: CASSKGQLSYEQYF. The V and J genes are TRBV6-5 and TRBJ2-7, with D tentatively TRBD1 (6 bases). V was pared by 5 bases and J by 0 bases, with 11 bases between. The length of the CDR3 is 14 residues. In germline, CDR1 is MNHEY, CDR2 SVGAGI.

The V and J genes are TRBV27 and TRBJ2-3, with D unresolved. Trimming left V 0 bases short and J 2 bases short, with 15 bases between. CDR3 length: 17 residues. The germline CDR1 and CDR2 sequences are MNHEY and SMNVEV (reference sequence). The CDR3 region has the DNA TGTGCCAGCAGTTTATCGCAGCCTGCACCACCCACAGATACGCAGTATTTT. This gives the protein CASSLSQPAPPTDTQYF.

The gene calls are TRBV14 and TRBJ2-7; tentatively, D is TRBD1 (5 bases). Germline assignment: CDR1 SGHDN and CDR2 FVKESK. CDR3 length: 15 residues. Deletions cut 2 bases from V and 2 bases from J, with 13 bases between. Written as DNA, the CDR3 is TGTGCCAGCAGCCAAACAGGCTGGACCCCCTACGAGCAGTACTTC. Translation gives CASSQTGWTPYEQYF. The full variable domain, rest sourced from reference TRBV14 and TRBJ2-7, is EAGVTQFPSHSVIEKGQTVTLRCDPISGHDNLYWYRRVMGKEIKFLLHFVKESKQDESGMPNNRFLAERTGGTYSTLKVQPAELEDSGVYFCASSQTGWTPYEQYFGPGTRLTVT.

This clonotype has more than one count but fewer than ten. The rearrangement links TRBV5-1 to TRBJ2-7; D possibly uses TRBD1 or TRBD2 (5 bases each). Germline V gene data show CDR1 as SGHRS and CDR2 as YFSETQ. This CDR3 is 17 amino acids long. Trimming took 4 bases from V and 2 from J, leaving 22 bases between them. The CDR3 DNA reads as TGCGCCAGCAGCCCCAACCTTTCCGGGACGGGAACCTACGAGCAGTACTTC. This codes for CASSPNLSGTGTYEQYF.

The chain carries TRBV4-1 and TRBJ1-2, with no clear D. This CDR3 contains 15 residues. V lost 3 bases and J lost 4, with 15 bases in between. CDR1 is MGHRA, CDR2 YSYEKL, per germline. The CDR3 here is CASSHRGGQFYGYTF. CDR3 bases: TGCGCCAGCAGCCATCGCGGTGGGCAGTTCTATGGCTACACCTTC.

The chain is built from TRBV4-1 and TRBJ2-1; 7 nucleotides align to TRBD2. J lost 4 bases, V lost 8 bases, and 17 bases had no gene match. CDR1 and CDR2 (germline): MGHRA, YSYEKL. This CDR3 has 17 residues. As DNA, the CDR3 is TGCGCCAGCTGCGAAGCTTATTCGGGGGGAATATACAATGAGCAGTTCTTC. This sequence encodes CASCEAYSGGIYNEQFF.

The genes are TRBV20-1 and TRBJ1-1; D not resolved. Trimming took 5 bases from V and 3 from J, leaving 10 bases between them. This CDR3 is 12 amino acids long. Germline V gives CDR1 DFQATT, CDR2 SNEGSKA (reference sequence). As DNA, the CDR3 is TGCAGTGCTTCAGGAAAGGACACTGAAGCTTTCTTT. Its translation is CSASGKDTEAFF.

This rearrangement joins TRBV7-8 to TRBJ2-5, with D possibly matching TRBD2 (6 bases). The CDR3 is 14 amino acids. V was trimmed by 7 bases and J by 4 bases, leaving 16 bases between them. The germline V gene has CDR1 SGHVS and CDR2 FQNEAQ. The CDR3 loop is CASNPAGLGETQYF. DNA of the CDR3: TGTGCCAGCAATCCGGCGGGGTTGGGAGAGACCCAGTACTTC.

This clonotype was counted between two and nine times. V usage is TRBV4-1 and J usage is TRBJ2-2; the D gene could be TRBD1 or TRBD2 (5 bases each). The CDR3 length is 17 residues. V lost 2 bases to trimming and J lost 2 bases, with 15 bases between them. From germline, CDR1 is MGHRA and CDR2 YSYEKL. The CDR3 is CASSQRGERANTGELFF. CDR3 bases: TGCGCCAGCAGCCAAAGAGGGGAACGGGCCAACACCGGGGAGCTGTTTTTT.

The chain recombines TRBV9 with TRBJ1-2, with D perhaps matching TRBD1 (6 bases). Trimming pared 7 bases from V and 7 bases from J, leaving 17 bases between. This CDR3 spans 13 amino acids. Looked up from germline, CDR1 is SGDLS and CDR2 is YYNGEE. This CDR3 is CASGLNRDGGYTF. The CDR3 DNA is TGTGCCAGCGGCCTTAACAGGGATGGTGGCTACACCTTC.

The V and J genes are TRBV9 and TRBJ1-1; no clear D. Looked up from germline, CDR1 is SGDLS and CDR2 is YYNGEE. The CDR3 covers 14 residues. Trimming took 2 bases from V and 2 from J, leaving 10 bases between them. The CDR3 bases are TGTGCCAGCAGCGTTTTCTCGGACAACACTGAAGCTTTCTTT. It specifies CASSVFSDNTEAFF.

This clonotype was recorded a few times. V gene TRBV27 combines with J gene TRBJ2-3; 12 bases agree with TRBD1. The CDR3 runs to 17 residues. Trimming cost V 5 bases and J 5 bases; bases outside gene matches: 11. Germline V lookup: CDR1 MNHEY, CDR2 SMNVEV (reference sequence). The CDR3 spells CASSIPGQGAQGDTQYF. The CDR3 DNA reads as TGTGCCAGCAGTATTCCGGGACAGGGGGCGCAAGGAGATACGCAGTATTTT.